This T cell receptor (beta chain) was captured in a study of T cell responses to AZD1222 COVID-19 vaccine. The CDR3 totals 13 residues. V lost 5 bases to trimming and J lost 4 bases, with 12 bases between them. A remark on this clone: Its antigen is unidentified.

Sequencing used immunoSEQ multiplex PCR; TCRdb keeps in-frame clones, though not all of them. This sample has 95,000 to 100,000 clones, with about 90% found just once. Study observations and caveats: Clonal diversity was possibly underestimated, and white British individuals and females predominated among donors.

Sequenced material: peripheral blood, taken 28 days after the second AZD1222 dose. The origin of this receptor is an adult who received the AZD1222 COVID-19 vaccine. V gene TRBV12-3 or TRBV12-4 combines with J gene TRBJ2-7, with D tentatively TRBD1 (5 bases). The CDR3 region has the DNA TGTGCCAGCAGTACCCAGTCAGGGTACGAGCAGTACTTC. Protein: CASSTQSGYEQYF.